This TCR beta chain stems from a study of identical twins. The study's findings and limits: Fewer insertions marked abundant cord blood beta clonotypes; young adult naive trended weakly, memory not at all. Its conclusions, products of cross-sectional statistical analysis, did not come from following the same donors. Possibly, invariant MAIT and iNKT cells partly confounded zero-insertion analyses.

In the case of this clonotype: Its specificity is unknown.

Healthy Caucasians were all of the donors. From the 5' RACE reads, TCRdb called clonotypes with MiXCR, one entry per CDR3 protein. The sample shows 700,000 or so distinct CDR3 sequences, less than 10% of them seen only once. The data were also submitted as part of a second study, on yellow fever vaccine responses in identical twins.

This clonotype was obtained from a woman aged 18 to 35 in good health. Sample: PBMCs.

The CDR3 DNA reads TGTGCCAGCAGCCACCAAGGAACCTACGAGCAGTACTTC. It translates to CASSHQGTYEQYF. This rearrangement joins TRBV3-1 to TRBJ2-7; D remains ambiguous. Trimming stripped 3 bases from V and 2 bases from J, with 8 bases between. The CDR3 extends over 13 amino acids. Germline V gene sequence: CDR1 LGHDT, CDR2 YNNKEL (reference sequence).